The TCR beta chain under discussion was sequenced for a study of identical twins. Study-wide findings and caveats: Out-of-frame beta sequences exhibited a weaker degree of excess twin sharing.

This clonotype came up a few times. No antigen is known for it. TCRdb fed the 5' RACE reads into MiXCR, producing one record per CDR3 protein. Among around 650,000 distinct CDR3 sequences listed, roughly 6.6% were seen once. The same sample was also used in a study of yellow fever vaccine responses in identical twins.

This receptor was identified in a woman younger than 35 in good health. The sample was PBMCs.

CDR3 nucleotides: TGCAGTGCTAGAGATCGGTACCCAGGAACCGGCACTGAAGCTTTCTTT. Translation: CSARDRYPGTGTEAFF. This chain connects TRBV20-1 to TRBJ1-1; D is unresolved. The germline gives CDR1 DFQATT, CDR2 SNEGSKA (reference sequence). The V and J ends lost 0 bases and 4 bases respectively, with 18 bases between them. The CDR3 is made up of 16 amino acids.